The clone carrying this T cell receptor beta chain came up a few times. This CDR3 has 12 amino acids. CDR1 is SGHDN, CDR2 FVKESK, per germline. Trimming left V 4 bases short and J 4 bases short, with 7 bases between. The table came from immunoSEQ multiplex PCR; TCRdb's copy has only in-frame clones and leaves some out. Among some 120,000 clones, roughly 84% were seen once, and the ten largest hold more than 6.5%. The sample is drawn from a study of control samples from healthy donors and cancer patients. The chain employs TRBV14 and TRBJ1-2; D is uncertain. Sample: blood. The receptor's source is a man aged 35-49 years in good health. The CDR3 loop is CASSLGSYGYTF. As DNA, the CDR3 is TGTGCCAGCAGCCTAGGCAGCTATGGCTACACCTTC. Together with reference TRBV14 and TRBJ1-2, the CDR3 gives the full variable domain: EAGVTQFPSHSVIEKGQTVTLRCDPISGHDNLYWYRRVMGKEIKFLLHFVKESKQDESGMPNNRFLAERTGGTYSTLKVQPAELEDSGVYFCASSLGSYGYTFGSGTRLTVV.